This T cell receptor beta chain was sequenced in a study of CD8 T cells in Susac syndrome. CD8+ and CD4+ T cells from blood underwent TCR beta sequencing. Relapsing-remitting disease, either stable or active, was present in the multiple sclerosis controls, who were treatment-naive patients. The RNA, about 0.5 to 1 ug, was put through reverse transcription using random hexamers. A single record per CDR3 protein comes from TCRdb applying MiXCR to the immunoSEQ multiplex PCR reads. The sample includes under 85,000 distinct CDR3 sequences, roughly 94% of them seen just once. The CDR3 covers 12 residues. Germline assignment: CDR1 MNHEY and CDR2 SMNVEV (reference sequence). The ends were cut back, 4 bases at V and 6 bases at J, with 9 bases in the middle.

The chain recombines TRBV27 with TRBJ1-2, with a weak D call TRBD1 (6 bases). This clonotype was sampled from a human donor with multiple sclerosis. The sequencing sample was made of CD8+ T cells from PBMCs. DNA of the CDR3: TGTGCCAGCAGTTCTCACAGGGATGGCTACACCTTC. This gives the protein CASSSHRDGYTF.